The source of this T cell receptor beta chain is a study of blood T cells in healthy people across ages. Study conclusions and caveats: TCR beta diversity, measured per million T cells, fell in a roughly linear way with age.

PCR was performed a second time for about 6 to 12 cycles using a sample-barcoded 5' primer and a J-beta primer mix. TCRdb analysed the 5' RACE reads with MiXCR anew, one entry per CDR3 protein. This table has around 1,700,000 distinct CDR3 sequences, roughly 27% appearing once. V was clipped by 4 bases and J by 5 bases, with 17 bases between them. The length of the CDR3 is 14 residues. CDR1 is SQVTM and CDR2 is ANQGSEA in the germline V gene. This clonotype was detected only a few times. Its target is not known. The gene calls are TRBV29-1 and TRBJ1-1; tentatively, D is TRBD1 (5 bases). Sequencing was performed on blood. This sequence originates from a woman in her twenties or thirties in good health. The CDR3 protein is CSVVRDPAGTEAFF. The CDR3, as DNA: TGCAGCGTTGTAAGGGACCCGGCCGGAACTGAAGCTTTCTTT.